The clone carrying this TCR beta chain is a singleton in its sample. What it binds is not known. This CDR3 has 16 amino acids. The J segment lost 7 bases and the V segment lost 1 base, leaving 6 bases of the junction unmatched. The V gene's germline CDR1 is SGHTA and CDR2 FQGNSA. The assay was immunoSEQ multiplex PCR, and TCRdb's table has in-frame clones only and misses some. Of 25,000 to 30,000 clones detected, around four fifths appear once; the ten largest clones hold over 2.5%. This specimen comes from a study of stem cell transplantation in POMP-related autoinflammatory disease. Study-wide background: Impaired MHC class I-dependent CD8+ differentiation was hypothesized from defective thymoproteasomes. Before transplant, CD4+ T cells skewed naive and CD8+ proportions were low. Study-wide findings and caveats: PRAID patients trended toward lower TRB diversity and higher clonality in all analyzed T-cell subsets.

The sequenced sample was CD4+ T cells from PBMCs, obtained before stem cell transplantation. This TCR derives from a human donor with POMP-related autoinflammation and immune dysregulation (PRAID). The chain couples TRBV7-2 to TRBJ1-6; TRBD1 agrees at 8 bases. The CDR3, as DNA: TGTGCCAGCAGCTTAGTAACAGGGGGTAACAATTCACCCCTCCACTTT. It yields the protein CASSLVTGGNNSPLHF.